This TCR beta chain was captured in a study of cytomegalovirus exposure and HLA in healthy donors. Study observations and caveats: Published work reported that the classifier diagnosed cytomegalovirus status with high specificity and sensitivity. Some V segments, TRBV6-2 and TRBV6-3 among them, were indistinguishable and were therefore excluded. Donor immune exposure was known only as CMV serostatus.

Comment on this clone: The target antigen is unknown.

CDR3 length: 15 amino acids. Germline V gene sequence: CDR1 LGHNT, CDR2 FRNRAP. Trimming cost V 6 bases and J 5 bases; bases outside gene matches: 7. PCR employed 60 Vbeta and 13 Jbeta primers. Clones were sequenced by immunoSEQ multiplex PCR, and TCRdb holds only the in-frame ones, with some missing. The sample yields about 61,000 clones, 80% to 90% seen once. What was sequenced was PBMCs. The sequence came from a man under 40 in good health and CMV-seropositive. The chain carries TRBV12-5 and TRBJ2-1; 10 bases match TRBD2. CDR3 DNA: TGTGCTAGTGGGTCGAGCGGGAGGGGACACAATGAGCAGTTCTTC. Its translation: CASGSSGRGHNEQFF. Complete variable domain (other parts from reference TRBV12-5 and TRBJ2-1): DARVTQTPRHKVTEMGQEVTMRCQPILGHNTVFWYRQTMMQGLELLAYFRNRAPLDDSGMPKDRFSAEMPDATLATLKIQPSEPRDSAVYFCASGSSGRGHNEQFFGPGTRLTVL.